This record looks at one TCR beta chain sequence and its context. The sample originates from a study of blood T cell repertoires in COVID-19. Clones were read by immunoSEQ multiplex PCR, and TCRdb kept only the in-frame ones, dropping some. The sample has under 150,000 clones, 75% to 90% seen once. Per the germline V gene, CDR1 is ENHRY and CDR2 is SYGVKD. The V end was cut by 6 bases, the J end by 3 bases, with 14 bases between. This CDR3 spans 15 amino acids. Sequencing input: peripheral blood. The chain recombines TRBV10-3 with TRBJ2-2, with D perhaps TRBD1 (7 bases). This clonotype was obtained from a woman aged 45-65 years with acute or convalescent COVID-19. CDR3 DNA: TGTGCCATCAGCCGTGGCAGGGGGGACACCGGGGAGCTGTTTTTT. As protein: CAISRGRGDTGELFF.